Each of the 3 T cell receptor beta chains below was sequenced from the same sample in a study of blood T cell repertoires in COVID-19. Profiled with immunoSEQ multiplex PCR; TCRdb holds only in-frame clones, not every one. The table records about 240,000 clones, more than 75% of them present only once. Material: peripheral blood. The origin of the receptors is a woman in her sixties or seventies with active or convalescent COVID-19.

CDR3 in DNA: TGTGCCATCAGTGTAGGGACAGAACTGTTTTTT. This encodes CAISVGTELFF. The V call is TRBV10-3, the J call TRBJ1-4, with TRBD1 matching over 7 bases. V lost 4 bases, J lost 12 bases, and 2 bases stayed unmatched. Germline V gene sequence: CDR1 ENHRY, CDR2 SYGVKD. The CDR3 loop spans 11 amino acids.

This clone was detected a few times. The chain carries TRBV12-3 or TRBV12-4 and TRBJ2-5; D possibly corresponds to TRBD1 (6 bases). Trimming removed 5 bases at V and 1 base at J, with 8 bases between. This CDR3 contains 13 residues. CDR3 amino acids: CASSRDTQETQYF. The CDR3 DNA is TGTGCCAGCAGTAGGGACACCCAAGAGACCCAGTACTTC.

The chain links TRBV7-9 to TRBJ1-4, with 10 bases aligning to TRBD1. The CDR3 totals 15 residues. Unmatched junction bases numbered 8, after V lost 5 bases and J lost 8 bases. Germline CDR1 reads SEHNR; CDR2 reads FQNEAQ (reference sequence). This CDR3 is CASSPSGTGEEKLFF. CDR3 in DNA: TGTGCCAGCAGCCCTTCCGGGACAGGGGAAGAAAAACTGTTTTTT.